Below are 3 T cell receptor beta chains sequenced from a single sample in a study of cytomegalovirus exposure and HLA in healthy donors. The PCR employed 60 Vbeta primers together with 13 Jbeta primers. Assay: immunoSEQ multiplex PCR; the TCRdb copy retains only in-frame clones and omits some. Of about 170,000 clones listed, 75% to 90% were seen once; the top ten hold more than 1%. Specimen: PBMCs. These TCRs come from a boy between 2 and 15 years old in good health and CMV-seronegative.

The CDR3 is CASSFFGAGGSTDTQYF. CDR3 DNA sequence: TGTGCCAGCAGCTTTTTTGGAGCGGGGGGAAGCACAGATACGCAGTATTTT. The V call is TRBV7-9, the J call TRBJ2-3, with 9 bases that match TRBD2. V shed 3 bases and J 0 bases; nucleotides not matched to a gene: 7. Germline lookup yields CDR1 SEHNR and CDR2 FQNEAQ (reference sequence). CDR3 length: 17 residues.

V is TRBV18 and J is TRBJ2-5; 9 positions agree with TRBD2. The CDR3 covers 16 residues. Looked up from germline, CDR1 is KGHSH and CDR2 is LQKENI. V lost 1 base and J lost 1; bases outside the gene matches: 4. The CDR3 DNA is TGTGCCAGCTCACCACTTAGCGGGGGTGTCCAAGAGACCCAGTACTTC. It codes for CASSPLSGGVQETQYF. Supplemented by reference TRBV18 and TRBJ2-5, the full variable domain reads NAGVMQNPRHLVRRRGQEARLRCSPMKGHSHVYWYRQLPEEGLKFMVYLQKENIIDESGMPKERFSAEFPKEGPSILRIQQVVRGDSAAYFCASSPLSGGVQETQYFGPGTRLLVL.

The CDR3 nucleotides are TGCGCCAGCAGCTCAAACGGGGATGGCTACACCTTC. The encoded protein is CASSSNGDGYTF. V and J are TRBV5-1 and TRBJ1-2; no firm D call. Per the germline V gene, CDR1 is SGHRS and CDR2 is YFSETQ. Trimming left V 3 bases short and J 6 bases short, with 9 bases between. CDR3 size: 12 residues.